This TCR beta chain stems from a study of T-cell reconstitution after alpha-beta-depleted transplantation in children. The germline gives CDR1 ENHRY, CDR2 SYGVKD. The CDR3 sequence is 13 residues long. After removal of 9 bases from V and 8 bases from J, the junction contained 8 bases not matched to a gene. Library preparation (for TCRbeta) was performed with unique molecular identifiers. MiXCR, applied by TCRdb to the PCR reads, yields one record per CDR3 protein. Here the sample spans 800,000 to 1,000,000 distinct CDR3 sequences, less than 30% being singletons. The TCR was taken from a boy under two years old who had a stem cell transplant for SCID, so the T cells may come from the graft donor. The sample in question was PBMCs, mostly from graft donor cells, obtained 360 days after TCRalphabeta/CD19-depleted stem cell transplant. V usage is TRBV10-3 and J usage is TRBJ2-1; 9 nucleotides match TRBD1. The CDR3 DNA is TGTGCCATGAGGACAGGGGAAATAGATGAGCAGTTCTTC. Its protein product is CAMRTGEIDEQFF.